A single sample gave rise to the 31 T cell receptor beta chains below, sequenced in a study of blood T cell repertoires in COVID-19. The data were produced by immunoSEQ multiplex PCR, yet TCRdb's version contains in-frame clones alone and is incomplete. The repertoire holds 200,000 to 250,000 clones, with around 80% as singletons. The sample consisted of PBMCs or T cells enriched from blood (not recorded which). All receptors derive from a woman aged 40 to 50 with acute COVID-19.

V is TRBV3-1 (or the pseudogene TRBV3-2) and J is TRBJ2-7; TRBD1 agrees at 9 bases. Germline V gene data show CDR1 as LGHDT and CDR2 as YNNKEL (reference sequence). CDR3 length equals 15 residues. The V segment lost 5 bases and the J segment 2 bases; nucleotides outside the gene matches: 7. The CDR3 region is CASSYYRGLAYEQYF. The CDR3 DNA follows: TGTGCCAGCAGCTATTACAGGGGGCTGGCCTACGAGCAGTACTTC.

The chain has TRBV25-1 and TRBJ1-2; a possible D gene is TRBD1 (5 bases). V lost 5 bases to trimming and J lost 4 bases, with 5 bases between them. Germline lookup yields CDR1 MGHDK and CDR2 SYGVNS. There are 11 residues in the CDR3. CDR3 nucleotide sequence: TGTGCCAGCAGTAGGGGCTATGGCTACACCTTC. As protein: CASSRGYGYTF.

Worth noting for this clone: Other DNA sequences in this sample translate to the same CDR3. The chain carries TRBV20-1 and TRBJ2-7; D is possibly TRBD1 (6 bases). V lost 1 base and J lost 6, with 7 bases in between. The CDR3 totals 11 residues. CDR1 DFQATT and CDR2 SNEGSKA come from the germline V gene (reference sequence). CDR3 nucleotides: TGCAGTGCTAGAGCAGGGGTCGAGCAGTACTTC. Protein sequence: CSARAGVEQYF.

This clone was picked up a small number of times. The chain joins TRBV9 to TRBJ1-5; maybe TRBD1 (6 bases). Trimming removed 3 bases at V and 2 bases at J, with 18 bases between. This CDR3 has 17 amino acids. Germline CDR1 and CDR2: SGDLS and YYNGEE. As DNA, the CDR3 is TGTGCCAGCAGCGCTCGGGACACCGGGGGGGGCAATCAGCCCCAGCATTTT. Amino acid sequence: CASSARDTGGGNQPQHF.

This chain connects TRBV11-2 to TRBJ2-5, with TRBD2 as a possible D gene (5 bases). The CDR3 contains 15 residues. In germline, CDR1 is SGHAT, CDR2 FQNNGV. Trimming stripped 0 bases from V and 7 bases from J, with 15 bases between. For the CDR3, the DNA is TGTGCCAGCAGCTTAGATCTCCGGGAACGGGGGACCCAGTACTTC. As protein: CASSLDLRERGTQYF.

The rearrangement uses TRBV11-2 and TRBJ1-1; no reliable D call. Germline V CDR1 and CDR2: SGHAT, FQNNGV. The CDR3 loop spans 13 amino acids. V gave up 2 bases and J gave up 8 bases, with 12 bases separating them. In DNA form, the CDR3 reads TGTGCCAGCAGCTTATTTTCGCGCGGAGAAGCTTTCTTT. Translating gives CASSLFSRGEAFF.

The rearrangement joins TRBV9 to TRBJ2-3, with unresolved D. V was cut by 0 bases and J by 6 bases, with 5 bases left in between. The CDR3 spans 12 residues. CDR1 and CDR2 from the germline V gene are SGDLS and YYNGEE. DNA of the CDR3: TGTGCCAGCAGCGTAGCCGGGGATACGCAGTATTTT. It is translated as CASSVAGDTQYF.

The rearrangement joins TRBV19 to TRBJ2-3; tentatively, D is TRBD2 (5 bases). The CDR3 is 15 amino acids. V was cut by 3 bases and J by 0 bases, with 10 bases left in between. Germline V gene data show CDR1 as LNHDA and CDR2 as SQIVND (reference sequence). In DNA form, the CDR3 reads TGTGCCAGTAGTATGGAGCGGTCTAGCACAGATACGCAGTATTTT. Protein sequence: CASSMERSSTDTQYF.

The chain is built from TRBV9 and TRBJ1-3; perhaps TRBD1 as D (6 bases). The CDR3 contains 15 residues. The germline V gene encodes CDR1 SGDLS and CDR2 YYNGEE. Trimming shortened V by 4 bases and J by 0 bases, and 11 bases separated the two germline ends. CDR3 nucleotides: TGTGCCAGCAGCCCCCGACAGGCCTCTGGAAACACCATATATTTT. Residues: CASSPRQASGNTIYF.

The rearrangement joins TRBV13 to TRBJ2-7; 7 nucleotides agree with TRBD1. Germline CDR1 reads PRHDT; CDR2 reads FYEKMQ (reference sequence). V lost 3 bases, J lost 2 bases, and 7 bases stayed unmatched. This CDR3 spans 15 amino acids. CDR3: CASSLTPGQPYEQYF. CDR3 DNA: TGTGCCAGCAGCTTGACCCCGGGACAGCCCTACGAGCAGTACTTC.

The rearrangement uses TRBV5-1 and TRBJ2-7; 7 nucleotides align to TRBD1. CDR1 SGHRS and CDR2 YFSETQ come from the germline V gene. The CDR3 runs to 16 residues. The J segment lost 2 bases and the V segment lost 4 bases, leaving 12 bases of the junction unmatched. The CDR3 protein is CASSVSVGTATYEQYF. The CDR3 nucleotides are TGCGCCAGCAGCGTGTCCGTCGGGACAGCAACCTACGAGCAGTACTTC.

J is TRBJ1-2 and V is TRBV28, with TRBD1 identical over 10 bases. The CDR3 loop spans 14 amino acids. V lost 5 bases and J lost 8; bases outside the gene matches: 8. Germline assignment: CDR1 MDHEN and CDR2 SYDVKM. The CDR3 sequence: CASSDDRGLGGYTF. DNA of the CDR3: TGTGCCAGCAGTGATGACAGGGGGCTGGGCGGCTACACCTTC.

The rearrangement links TRBV10-3 to TRBJ2-7; perhaps TRBD1 as D (6 bases). V was shortened by 2 bases and J by 7 bases, with 18 bases between the two germline ends. Germline V lookup: CDR1 ENHRY, CDR2 SYGVKD. The CDR3 loop spans 15 amino acids. The CDR3 coding sequence is TGTGCCATCAGTGAGCCGATACAGGGCGTGGGGGAGCAGTACTTC. Translation: CAISEPIQGVGEQYF.

The V call is TRBV9, the J call TRBJ1-1; the D is unclear. The CDR3 sequence is 17 residues long. Germline assignment: CDR1 SGDLS and CDR2 YYNGEE. The V gene lost 0 bases and the J gene lost 3 bases, with 18 bases spanning the gap. CDR3 in DNA: TGTGCCAGCAGCGTAGCTTTGAGGCCGGTTCGTGACACTGAAGCTTTCTTT. Translated: CASSVALRPVRDTEAFF.

V usage is TRBV6-5 and J usage is TRBJ1-6; D might be TRBD1 (5 bases). This CDR3 has 11 amino acids. Trimming removed 8 bases at V and 10 bases at J, with 9 bases between. CDR1 MNHEY and CDR2 SVGAGI come from the germline V gene. The CDR3 coding sequence is TGTGCCAGCGCAGGGTCCTCACCCCTCCACTTT. Translation: CASAGSSPLHF.

The chain carries TRBV30 and TRBJ2-2; possibly TRBD2 for D (6 bases). This CDR3 spans 15 amino acids. Trimming pared 2 bases from V and 2 bases from J, leaving 12 bases between. Germline V gene sequence: CDR1 GTSNPN, CDR2 SVGIG (reference sequence). CDR3 protein: CAWSPPGLNTGELFF. The CDR3, as DNA: TGTGCCTGGAGTCCACCGGGACTTAACACCGGGGAGCTGTTTTTT.

The chain couples TRBV11-2 to TRBJ2-7; 12 nucleotides match TRBD1. The length of the CDR3 is 14 residues. The V segment lost 6 bases and the J segment 6 bases; nucleotides outside the gene matches: 6. Germline CDR1 SGHAT, CDR2 FQNNGV. CDR3 sequence reads: CASSTGQGAFEQYF. The CDR3 DNA follows: TGTGCCAGCAGTACGGGACAGGGGGCTTTCGAGCAGTACTTC.

DNA of the CDR3: TGTGCCAGCAGCCCGGGACTAGCGGGATTGAACATTCAGTACTTC. Translated: CASSPGLAGLNIQYF. The chain uses TRBV7-2 and TRBJ2-4; 13 bases are a match to TRBD2. The CDR3 spans 15 residues. Germline lookup yields CDR1 SGHTA and CDR2 FQGNSA. V lost 5 bases to trimming and J lost 7 bases; unmatched junction nucleotides: 5.

V is TRBV2 and J is TRBJ1-2, with TRBD1 as a possible D gene (5 bases). The CDR3 has 15 residues. Trimming removed 2 bases at V and 6 bases at J, with 16 bases between. Germline V lookup: CDR1 SNHLY, CDR2 FYNNEI. CDR3 in DNA: TGTGCCAGCAGTGAAAGGCCCGGTGGAGGGGATGGCTACACCTTC. Its translation: CASSERPGGGDGYTF.

For this clone: Additional DNA sequences in this sample encode the identical CDR3. The rearrangement uses TRBV5-1 and TRBJ1-2; TRBD1 matches at 7 bases. The CDR3 spans 14 residues. Germline V gene data show CDR1 as SGHRS and CDR2 as YFSETQ. V shed 0 bases, J shed 5 bases, and the junction held 4 bases outside the gene matches. The CDR3 region is CASSLGQGPYGYTF. The DNA for the CDR3 is TGCGCCAGCAGCTTGGGACAGGGCCCTTATGGCTACACCTTC.

This chain connects TRBV9 to TRBJ1-4; TRBD1 matches at 10 bases. CDR1 is SGDLS and CDR2 is YYNGEE in the germline V gene. This CDR3 spans 17 amino acids. J gave up 5 bases and V 0 bases, and 7 bases lay outside the gene matches. CDR3 amino acids: CASSVAGTGVQNEKLFF. The CDR3 DNA is TGTGCCAGCAGCGTAGCAGGGACAGGGGTCCAGAATGAAAAACTGTTTTTT.

J is TRBJ1-2 and V is TRBV2; D is uncertain. V lost 2 bases and J lost 6, with 10 bases in between. The CDR3 contains 13 residues. Germline assignment: CDR1 SNHLY and CDR2 FYNNEI. CDR3 residues: CASSEIGGNGYTF. CDR3 coding DNA: TGTGCCAGCAGTGAAATTGGAGGGAATGGCTACACCTTC.

The CDR3 loop reads CASGASTGNREKLFF. CDR3 nucleotides: TGTGCCAGCGGGGCGTCCACAGGGAATCGGGAAAAACTGTTTTTT. The V and J genes are TRBV28 and TRBJ1-4, with D tentatively TRBD1 (6 bases). Trimming cost V 8 bases and J 8 bases, with 21 bases left between them. Germline CDR1 and CDR2: MDHEN and SYDVKM. The CDR3 sequence is 15 residues long.

The chain uses TRBV5-4 and TRBJ2-7, with D possibly being TRBD1 (6 bases). Trimming cost V 6 bases and J 0 bases, with 10 bases left between them. The CDR3 is 13 residues long. Germline V CDR1 and CDR2: SGHNT, YYREEE (reference sequence). In DNA form, the CDR3 reads TGTGCCAGCAACGACAGGACCTCCTACGAGCAGTACTTC. As protein: CASNDRTSYEQYF.

V is TRBV27 and J is TRBJ2-1; D may be TRBD1 (5 bases). V lost 5 bases and J lost 5, with 16 bases in between. Germline V gene lookup returns CDR1 MNHEY and CDR2 SMNVEV (reference sequence). This CDR3 contains 15 residues. CDR3 coding DNA: TGTGCCAGCAGTATAATCACAGGACCCCACAATGAGCAGTTCTTC. This translates into CASSIITGPHNEQFF.

This clone was recorded only once. This chain links TRBV12-5 with TRBJ2-1, with unresolved D. The V gene lost 4 bases and the J gene lost 5 bases, with 9 bases spanning the gap. Germline V gives CDR1 LGHNT, CDR2 FRNRAP. This CDR3 has 13 residues. This CDR3 reads CASGSLHNNEQFF. CDR3 sequence (DNA): TGTGCTAGTGGTTCCCTTCACAACAATGAGCAGTTCTTC.

V is TRBV7-2 and J is TRBJ2-5, with 10 nucleotides matching TRBD2. The J segment lost 5 bases and the V segment lost 5 bases, leaving 8 bases of the junction unmatched. The CDR3 totals 15 residues. The germline V gene encodes CDR1 SGHTA and CDR2 FQGNSA. CDR3 region: CASSQGLAGDETQYF. As DNA, the CDR3 is TGTGCCAGCAGCCAGGGGCTAGCGGGAGACGAGACCCAGTACTTC.

This clone has more than one count but fewer than ten. The chain links TRBV29-1 to TRBJ2-2, with 9 nucleotides matching TRBD1. The V and J ends lost 3 bases and 6 bases, in that order; junction bases with no gene match: 8. CDR3 length: 15 residues. Germline V gene data show CDR1 as SQVTM and CDR2 as ANQGSEA. The CDR3, as DNA: TGCAGCGTTGAGGGACAGGGAAGAGACGCCGGGGAGCTGTTTTTT. It yields the protein CSVEGQGRDAGELFF.

This clone was seen a handful of times. The chain employs TRBV2 and TRBJ1-1; 9 nucleotides agree with TRBD1. CDR3 size: 11 residues. The germline V gene encodes CDR1 SNHLY and CDR2 FYNNEI. J lost 7 bases, V lost 6 bases, and 0 bases had no gene match. For the CDR3, the DNA is TGTGCCAGCAGGGGACAGGGTGAAGCTTTCTTT. It translates to CASRGQGEAFF. Filled out from reference TRBV2 and TRBJ1-1, the complete variable domain reads EPEVTQTPSHQVTQMGQEVILRCVPISNHLYFYWYRQILGQKVEFLVSFYNNEISEKSEIFDDQFSVERPDGSNFTLKIRSTKLEDSAMYFCASRGQGEAFFGQGTRLTVV.

This clone appeared a single time. The chain carries TRBV5-6 and TRBJ1-2, with 8 bases identical to TRBD1. V was pared by 0 bases and J by 6 bases, with 4 bases of the junction left unmatched. The germline V gene has CDR1 SGHDT and CDR2 YYEEEE. The CDR3 contains 14 residues. In DNA, the CDR3 is TGTGCCAGCAGCTTGGAGGACAGGGATGATGGCTACACCTTC. Its protein is CASSLEDRDDGYTF.

This chain uses TRBV19 with TRBJ2-3, with D tentatively TRBD2 (5 bases). V was cut by 6 bases and J by 0 bases, with 13 bases left in between. There are 15 residues in the CDR3. Germline assignment: CDR1 LNHDA and CDR2 SQIVND (reference sequence). The CDR3 sequence is CASSKRTASTDTQYF. In DNA form, the CDR3 reads TGTGCCAGTAGCAAAAGGACTGCGAGCACAGATACGCAGTATTTT.